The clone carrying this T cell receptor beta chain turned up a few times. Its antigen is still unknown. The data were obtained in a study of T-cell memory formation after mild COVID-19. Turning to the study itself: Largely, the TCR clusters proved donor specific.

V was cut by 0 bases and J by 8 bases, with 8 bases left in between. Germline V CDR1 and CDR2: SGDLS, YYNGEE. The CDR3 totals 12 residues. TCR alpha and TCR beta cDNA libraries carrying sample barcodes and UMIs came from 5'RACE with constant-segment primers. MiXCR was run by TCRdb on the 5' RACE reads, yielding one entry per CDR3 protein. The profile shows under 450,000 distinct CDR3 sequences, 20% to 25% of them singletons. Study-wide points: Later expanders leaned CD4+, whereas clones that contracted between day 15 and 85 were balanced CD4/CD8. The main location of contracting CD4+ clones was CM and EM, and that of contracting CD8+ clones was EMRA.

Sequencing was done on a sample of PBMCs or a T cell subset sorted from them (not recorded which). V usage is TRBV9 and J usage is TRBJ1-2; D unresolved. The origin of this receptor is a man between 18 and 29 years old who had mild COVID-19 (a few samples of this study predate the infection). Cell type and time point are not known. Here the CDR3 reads CASSVGQGGYTF. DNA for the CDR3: TGTGCCAGCAGCGTAGGCCAAGGGGGCTACACCTTC. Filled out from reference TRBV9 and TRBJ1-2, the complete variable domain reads DSGVTQTPKHLITATGQRVTLRCSPRSGDLSVYWYQQSLDQGLQFLIQYYNGEERAKGNILERFSAQQFPDLHSELNLSSLELGDSALYFCASSVGQGGYTFGSGTRLTVV.